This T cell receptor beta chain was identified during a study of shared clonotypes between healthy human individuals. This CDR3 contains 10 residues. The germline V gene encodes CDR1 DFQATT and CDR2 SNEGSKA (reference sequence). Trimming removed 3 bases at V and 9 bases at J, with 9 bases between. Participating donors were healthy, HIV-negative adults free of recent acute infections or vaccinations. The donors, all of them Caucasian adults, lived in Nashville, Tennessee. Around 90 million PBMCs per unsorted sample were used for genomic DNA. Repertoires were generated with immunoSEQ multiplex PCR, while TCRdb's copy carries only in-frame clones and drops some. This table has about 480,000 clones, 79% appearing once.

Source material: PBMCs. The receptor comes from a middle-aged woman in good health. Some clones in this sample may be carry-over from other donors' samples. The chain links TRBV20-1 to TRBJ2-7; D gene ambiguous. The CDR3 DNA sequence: TGCAGTGCTAGCCGGCGAGGGCAGTACTTC. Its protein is CSASRRGQYF.